This T cell receptor (beta chain) was identified in a study of human T cells and chemical hapten exposure. For the study at large: Upper back patch tests used 0.01% DPC, scored after 6 days. Study observations and caveats: Among TCRs, those above 1 in 1000 frequency were unaffected by DPC sensitization.

TCRdb analysed the RACE reads with MiXCR anew, one entry per CDR3 protein. The table shows 35,000 to 45,000 distinct CDR3 sequences, with 9.5% to 15% occurring only once. At least ten counts were recorded for this clonotype. Antigen unknown. The time point was: pre-sensitization, week 0. Described treatment: therapeutic diphenylcyclopropenone sensitization with weekly scalp DPC. Extraction yielded total RNA from whole blood (unfractionated). The sample in question was whole blood, obtained in connection with sensitization to the hapten diphenylcyclopropenone (DPC). The receptor's source is a woman aged 25-40 years with alopecia areata. Some clones in this sample may be carry-over from other donors' samples.

The CDR3 spells CASSEYNEQFF. The CDR3 DNA is TGTGCCAGCAGTGAATACAATGAGCAGTTCTTC. V usage is TRBV2 and J usage is TRBJ2-1; D uncertain. Germline values: CDR1 SNHLY, CDR2 FYNNEI. The CDR3 consists of 11 residues. V dropped 2 bases and J dropped 4 bases, with 0 bases sitting between them. Filled out from reference TRBV2 and TRBJ2-1, the complete variable domain reads EPEVTQTPSHQVTQMGQEVILRCVPISNHLYFYWYRQILGQKVEFLVSFYNNEISEKSEIFDDQFSVERPDGSNFTLKIRSTKLEDSAMYFCASSEYNEQFFGPGTRLTVL.